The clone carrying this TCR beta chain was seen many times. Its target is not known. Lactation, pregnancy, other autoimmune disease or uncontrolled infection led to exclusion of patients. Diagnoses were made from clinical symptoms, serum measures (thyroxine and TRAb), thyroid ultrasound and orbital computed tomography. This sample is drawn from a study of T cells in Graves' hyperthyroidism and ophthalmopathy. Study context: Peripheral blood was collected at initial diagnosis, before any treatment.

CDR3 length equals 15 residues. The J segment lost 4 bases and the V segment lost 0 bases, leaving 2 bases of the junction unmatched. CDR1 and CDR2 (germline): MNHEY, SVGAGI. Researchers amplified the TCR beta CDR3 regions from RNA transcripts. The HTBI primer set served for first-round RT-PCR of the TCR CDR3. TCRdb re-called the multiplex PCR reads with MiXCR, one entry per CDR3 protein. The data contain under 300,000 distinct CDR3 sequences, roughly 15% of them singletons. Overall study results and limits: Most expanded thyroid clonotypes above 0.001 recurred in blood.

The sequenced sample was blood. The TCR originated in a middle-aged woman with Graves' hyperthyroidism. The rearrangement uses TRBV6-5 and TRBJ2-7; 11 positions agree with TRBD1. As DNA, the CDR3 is TGTGCCAGCAGTTACTCGGACAGGGGGCCGTACGAGCAGTACTTC. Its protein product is CASSYSDRGPYEQYF.